A selection of T cell receptor beta chains follows, all from one sample in a study of blood T cell repertoires in COVID-19. Generated by immunoSEQ multiplex PCR, the TCRdb table keeps only in-frame clones and is missing some. The table includes tens of thousands of clones, about 88% detected once. The sample comprised peripheral blood. These receptors all stem from a man aged 60 to 75 with acute or convalescent COVID-19. The CDR3 runs from the conserved cysteine through the conserved F or W. Each record gives: D gene, V gene, J gene, clone size, CDR3 DNA, CDR3 protein. The D gene is left open where the match is weak. Only some rows state a clone size, as once, few, many or a class for expanded clones.

>NA|TRBV11-3|TRBJ2-2|NA
TGTGCCAGCAGCTTAGGGGTCGTCGGGGGCGGGGAGCTGTTTTTT
CASSLGVVGGGELFF
>TRBD1|TRBV18|TRBJ2-1|NA
TGTGCCAGCCTCACTACCCAGGGGGCGCTCAATGAGCAGTTCTTC
CASLTTQGALNEQFF
>TRBD1|TRBV5-1|TRBJ1-1|NA
TGCGCCAGCAGCTTGTACAGGGGTGAAGTGAACACTGAAGCTTTCTTT
CASSLYRGEVNTEAFF
>NA|TRBV19|TRBJ2-7|NA
TGTGCCAGTAGTCCCCAGGACAGTGAAGACGAGCAGTACTTC
CASSPQDSEDEQYF
>NA|TRBV19|TRBJ2-5|NA
TGTGCCAGTAGTATAGGAACAGTCCCCCAAGAGACCCAGTACTTC
CASSIGTVPQETQYF
>TRBD1|TRBV5-1|TRBJ1-1|NA
TGCGCCAGCAGCCTCAACAGGGGAGCCTCGGTGGCCACTGAAGCTTTCTTT
CASSLNRGASVATEAFF
>TRBD2|TRBV3-1/TRBV3-2|TRBJ2-2|NA
TGTGCCAGCAGCCACGGGGGGAACGGGGAGCTGTTTTTT
CASSHGGNGELFF
>NA|TRBV3-1/TRBV3-2|TRBJ1-3|NA
TGTGCCAGCAGCCTGAGAGGCATACTCTCTGGAAACACCATATATTTT
CASSLRGILSGNTIYF
>NA|TRBV15|TRBJ1-4|NA
TGTGCCACCTCGAGAGGAGGGTGGGAAAAACTGTTTTTT
CATSRGGWEKLFF
>NA|TRBV6-2/TRBV6-3|TRBJ2-7|NA
TGTGCCAGCACCCCCGGGGGACCCTTAGTCCACGAGCAGTACTTC
CASTPGGPLVHEQYF
>NA|TRBV5-1|TRBJ1-6|NA
TGCGCCAGCAGCTTGGAGGGGGGGTTTAATTCACCCCTCCACTTT
CASSLEGGFNSPLHF
>NA|TRBV29-1|TRBJ1-2|NA
TGCAGCGTTGAAGACAGGGGTGGCGGTGGCTACACCTTC
CSVEDRGGGGYTF
>NA|TRBV5-6|TRBJ1-3|NA
TGTGCCAGCAGCTCGTACTCTGGAAACACCATATATTTT
CASSSYSGNTIYF
>NA|TRBV18|TRBJ1-4|NA
TGTGCCAGCTCACCACCAAACCAGAATGAAAAACTGTTTTTT
CASSPPNQNEKLFF
>NA|TRBV18|TRBJ1-3|once
TGTGCCAGCTCACCTTCTCAATCGGAGGGAAACACCATATATTTT
CASSPSQSEGNTIYF
>NA|TRBV3-1/TRBV3-2|TRBJ2-2|NA
TGTGCCAGCAGCCAAGTGGGCAGACACACCGGGGAGCTGTTTTTT
CASSQVGRHTGELFF
>NA|TRBV9|TRBJ1-3|NA
TGTGCCAGCAGCGTTATGGACAGTCCTGGAAACACCATATATTTT
CASSVMDSPGNTIYF
>TRBD1|TRBV3-1/TRBV3-2|TRBJ1-2|NA
TGTGCCAGCAGTCCCAGGGGGTATTTGTTTGGCTACACCTTC
CASSPRGYLFGYTF
>NA|TRBV2|TRBJ1-5|NA
TGTGCCAGCACGGGGGGAAGGGGAAGCAATCAGCCCCAGCATTTT
CASTGGRGSNQPQHF
>NA|TRBV5-1|TRBJ2-6|NA
TGCGCCAGCAGCCGGGGTGTGAGTTTCTCTGGGGCCAACGTCCTGACTTTC
CASSRGVSFSGANVLTF
>NA|TRBV18|TRBJ2-3|NA
TGTGCCAGCTCACCTAGAGACACAGATACGCAGTATTTT
CASSPRDTDTQYF
>NA|TRBV5-4|TRBJ2-1|few
TGTGCCAGCAGCTTGGAAACTAGTCTATCCTACAATGAGCAGTTCTTC
CASSLETSLSYNEQFF
>NA|TRBV15|TRBJ1-1|NA
TGTGCCACCAGCAGAGATCTGGGGACATTGAACACTGAAGCTTTCTTT
CATSRDLGTLNTEAFF
>NA|TRBV2|TRBJ1-2|NA
TGTGCCAGCAGTGGTCGGAGGGACTGCTTC
CASSGRRDCF
>TRBD1|TRBV12-5|TRBJ1-5|NA
TGTGCTAGTGGTTTGGGACAGGGGAGCAATCAGCCCCAGCATTTT
CASGLGQGSNQPQHF
>NA|TRBV6-1|TRBJ1-5|NA
TGTGCCAGCAGTGTACTCACTGGCAGGCCTGCACATCAGCCCCAGCATTTT
CASSVLTGRPAHQPQHF
>TRBD1|TRBV11-2|TRBJ1-3|NA
TGTGCCAGCAGCTACCAGTGGGGACAGGGGAGACGTAACACCATATATTTT
CASSYQWGQGRRNTIYF
>TRBD1|TRBV30|TRBJ1-2|NA
TGTGCCTGGATTGGCCGCAAATCTACCGGACAGGAAAAGGACGGGGCTAACTATGGCTACACCTTC
CAWIGRKSTGQEKDGANYGYTF
>NA|TRBV11-2|TRBJ2-7|NA
TGTGCCAGCAGCTTACGTAGGCAGGTGTACTCCTACGAGCAGTACTTC
CASSLRRQVYSYEQYF
>TRBD1|TRBV24-1|TRBJ2-5|once
TGTGCCACCAGCCACGAGGGGGCCGGAGAGACCCAGTACTTC
CATSHEGAGETQYF
>TRBD1|TRBV7-2|TRBJ2-7|NA
TGTGCCAGCTCATACAGGGGGCGGATACAGTCCCATTGGTTCTACGAGCAGTACTTC
CASSYRGRIQSHWFYEQYF
>NA|TRBV5-6|TRBJ1-3|few
TGTGCCAGCAGCTTGGACGTCAGGGCCTCTGGAAACACCATATATTTT
CASSLDVRASGNTIYF
>NA|TRBV19|TRBJ2-2|few
TGTGCCAGTAGTATAGATTCAGGGGGGTTCACCGGGGAGCTGTTTTTT
CASSIDSGGFTGELFF
>TRBD1|TRBV7-2|TRBJ2-1|NA
TGTGCCAGCAGCTTAGTCCCGACAGGGGGTGACAATGAGCAGTTCTTC
CASSLVPTGGDNEQFF
>TRBD1|TRBV5-6|TRBJ1-2|NA
TGTGCCAGCAGCTTCAGGACAGGGGAAGATGGCTACACCTTC
CASSFRTGEDGYTF
>NA|TRBV5-1|TRBJ1-1|NA
TGCGCCAGCAGCTTGGATGAATCTAAAGCTTTCTTT
CASSLDESKAFF
>TRBD1|TRBV2|TRBJ1-5|NA
TGTGCCAGCAGTGAAGACAGGGGGAGAAGTCAGCCCCAGCATTTT
CASSEDRGRSQPQHF
>NA|TRBV5-1|TRBJ2-1|few
TGCGCCAGCAGCTTGAACAGGGCGGCCACATGGGAGCAGTTCTTC
CASSLNRAATWEQFF
>NA|TRBV29-1|TRBJ2-5|NA
TGCAGCGCCGGAGCCTCAGGGTACCAAGAGACCCAGTACTTC
CSAGASGYQETQYF
>TRBD2|TRBV27|TRBJ2-1|NA
TGTGCCAGCAGTTTCCGGCGGGGGGGCCCGAATGAGCAGTTCTTC
CASSFRRGGPNEQFF
>TRBD1|TRBV9|TRBJ1-3|NA
TGTGCCAGCAGCCCCAGGGGGGTCTCTGGAAACACCATATATTTT
CASSPRGVSGNTIYF
>NA|TRBV24-1|TRBJ1-2|NA
TGTGCCACCAAAAACTCTACGGGTGGCTACACCTTC
CATKNSTGGYTF
>NA|TRBV6-5|TRBJ1-6|medium-sized
TGTGCCAGCAGGAGGACAGTTGATAATTCACCCCTCCACTTT
CASRRTVDNSPLHF
>NA|TRBV6-5|TRBJ1-2|once
TGTGCCAGCAGTTACAGGGAGGGCTATGGCTACACCTTC
CASSYREGYGYTF
>TRBD1|TRBV7-2|TRBJ1-6|NA
TGTGCCAGCAGCCCGCGGACAGGGGGTTCACCCCTCCACTTT
CASSPRTGGSPLHF
>NA|TRBV5-8|TRBJ2-5|NA
TGTGCCAGCAGCTTGACTGCAGGGGCTAAGTACCAAGAGACCCAGTACTTC
CASSLTAGAKYQETQYF